The count of the clone carrying this T cell receptor beta chain is one. The repertoire was sequenced with immunoSEQ multiplex PCR; TCRdb's copy has only in-frame clones and lacks some. The sample lists 300,000 to 400,000 clones; roughly 90% were seen once. This record comes from a study of blood T cell repertoires in COVID-19. The germline V gene encodes CDR1 SEHNR and CDR2 FQNEAQ (reference sequence). The length of the CDR3 is 15 residues. V gave up 5 bases and J gave up 8 bases; unmatched junction bases: 12. Sequencing used PBMCs or T cells enriched from blood (not recorded which). The gene calls are TRBV7-9 and TRBJ1-2, with 9 bases identical to TRBD1. This clonotype originated in a woman aged 30 to 39 with acute COVID-19. CDR3 sequence reads: CASSPGTGNLEGYTF. CDR3 nucleotide sequence: TGTGCCAGCAGCCCGGGGACAGGGAATCTGGAAGGCTACACCTTC. The variable domain in full, completed from reference TRBV7-9 and TRBJ1-2, reads DTGVSQNPRHKITKRGQNVTFRCDPISEHNRLYWYRQTLGQGPEFLTYFQNEAQLEKSRLLSDRFSAERPKGSFSTLEIQRTEQGDSAMYLCASSPGTGNLEGYTFGSGTRLTVV.